This T cell receptor (beta chain) was observed in a study of post-analysis software for immune sequencing data. On the study more broadly: The cohort encompassed relapsing-remitting, secondary progressive and progressive-relapsing multiple sclerosis disease courses.

Of note for this clonotype: The target antigen is unknown.

Unique molecular identifiers had been added to the TCR beta cDNA libraries. The T cell input of roughly 0.95 to 10 million gave around 540,000 cDNA molecules. TCRdb processed the PCR reads anew with MiXCR; each CDR3 protein has one entry. The sample holds approximately 730,000 distinct CDR3 sequences, about 45% seen once. Study-wide results and caveats: Significantly lower normalized Chao1 diversity was found in patients with multiple sclerosis relative to controls.

Sequenced input: blood. The TCR comes from a girl aged 5-17 years with multiple sclerosis.

The CDR3 loop is CSADRDAASYEQYF. CDR3 in DNA: TGCAGTGCTGACCGGGACGCGGCCTCCTACGAGCAGTACTTC. This chain links TRBV20-1 with TRBJ2-7; D possibly uses TRBD1 or TRBD2 (5 bases each). Trimming took off 5 bases at V and 0 bases at J, with 14 bases between the two ends. This CDR3 region has 14 residues. Germline V CDR1 and CDR2: DFQATT, SNEGSKA (reference sequence).